The 9 T cell receptor beta chains given below trace back to one sample, sequenced in a study of blood T cell repertoires in COVID-19. Repertoires were generated with immunoSEQ multiplex PCR, while TCRdb's copy carries only in-frame clones and drops some. Found here are about 54,000 clones, 80% to 90% of them singletons; the top ten hold 3.5% to 4%. What was sequenced was peripheral blood. Source of these receptors: a middle-aged man with COVID-19, enrolled during active disease.

This chain connects TRBV2 to TRBJ1-1; D may be TRBD1 (5 bases). The CDR3 loop spans 13 amino acids. Germline lookup yields CDR1 SNHLY and CDR2 FYNNEI. V lost 3 bases and J lost 0, with 5 bases in between. This CDR3 is CASSDRVNTEAFF. CDR3 DNA sequence: TGTGCCAGCAGTGACAGGGTGAACACTGAAGCTTTCTTT.

This chain links TRBV30 with TRBJ1-1, with 7 bases identical to TRBD1. CDR3 size: 18 residues. Germline V lookup: CDR1 GTSNPN, CDR2 SVGIG (reference sequence). V was clipped by 5 bases and J by 1 base; unmatched bases: 19. The CDR3 reads CAWSPGQRELKKNTEAFF. In nucleotides, the CDR3 is TGTGCCTGGTCCCCGGGACAGCGAGAATTAAAAAAGAACACTGAAGCTTTCTTT.

The chain is built from TRBV14 and TRBJ1-4, with no clear D. V lost 3 bases, J lost 4 bases, and 12 bases lay in between. The CDR3 is 15 residues long. Per the germline V gene, CDR1 is SGHDN and CDR2 is FVKESK. The CDR3, as DNA: TGTGCCAGCAGCCATCGTCCAGGCCTTAATGAAAAACTGTTTTTT. It codes for CASSHRPGLNEKLFF.

This clone was detected only once. V and J are TRBV19 and TRBJ2-7; 8 bases are shared with TRBD2. Germline-derived CDR1 and CDR2 are LNHDA and SQIVND (reference sequence). CDR3 size: 17 residues. V was pared by 0 bases and J by 3 bases, with 10 bases of the junction left unmatched. The CDR3 spells CASSIDLLADPSYEQYF. The CDR3, as DNA: TGTGCCAGTAGTATAGATCTACTAGCGGACCCTAGCTACGAGCAGTACTTC.

The J gene is TRBJ1-1, the V gene TRBV6-5; 7 positions match TRBD1. Germline trimming cut 3 bases from V and 6 bases from J; bases unmatched to any gene: 4. Germline CDR1 and CDR2: MNHEY and SVGAGI. There are 13 residues in the CDR3. CDR3 nucleotides: TGTGCCAGCAGTTATGGACAGGACGCTGAAGCTTTCTTT. Translating it yields CASSYGQDAEAFF.

The rearrangement joins TRBV6-2 or TRBV6-3 to TRBJ2-1, with D perhaps TRBD2 (6 bases). The CDR3 has 15 amino acids. Trimming pared 4 bases from V and 7 bases from J, leaving 17 bases between. The germline V gene encodes CDR1 MNHEY and CDR2 SVGEGT. DNA for the CDR3: TGTGCCAGCAGTTCGGGGACTTTCGGGTGGAATGAGCAGTTCTTC. Encoded protein: CASSSGTFGWNEQFF.

The CDR3 nucleotides are TGTGCCAGCAGCCCTCAGGGCCCCAACGAGCAGTACTTC. Translating it yields CASSPQGPNEQYF. The chain uses TRBV7-6 and TRBJ2-7, with D possibly TRBD1 on 5 matching bases. CDR3 length equals 13 residues. CDR1 is SGHVS, CDR2 FNYEAQ, per germline. Trimming took off 5 bases at V and 5 bases at J, with 13 bases between the two ends.

This chain uses TRBV7-9 with TRBJ2-6, with D perhaps matching TRBD2 (5 bases). This CDR3 is 17 amino acids long. V was cut by 5 bases and J by 0 bases, with 14 bases left in between. CDR1 is SEHNR, CDR2 FQNEAQ, per germline (reference sequence). This CDR3 reads CASSRGPEFSGANVLTF. The DNA of the CDR3 is TGTGCCAGCAGCCGAGGGCCCGAATTCTCTGGGGCCAACGTCCTGACTTTC.

The rearrangement uses TRBV4-1 and TRBJ1-5, with 8 bases matching TRBD1. Germline-derived CDR1 and CDR2 are MGHRA and YSYEKL. With V trimmed by 1 base and J by 2 bases, 1 base remained unmatched. This CDR3 has 15 residues. CDR3 amino acids: CASSQAGGGNQPQHF. The CDR3 nucleotides read TGCGCCAGCAGCCAAGCAGGGGGCGGCAATCAGCCCCAGCATTTT.